These 22 T cell receptor beta chains share one sample of origin, sequenced in a study of tumor-infiltrating lymphocytes in primary liver carcinoma. For each extraction, RNA and DNA were obtained together from 20-30 mg of unsorted bulk tissue. Constant-region priming of approximately 0.55 ug total RNA yielded TCR beta cDNA. Slightly modified ARM-PCR, run as three nested multiplex PCR rounds, produced the TCR beta libraries. Running roughly 10 cycles apiece, the first two PCR rounds relied on TRBV1-TRBV30 forward primers together with a C-beta reverse primer. From the multiplex PCR reads, TCRdb called clonotypes with MiXCR, one entry per CDR3 protein. Of roughly 120,000 distinct CDR3 sequences in the sample, roughly 70% are singletons; the top ten hold over 8%. The source material was tumor-adjacent normal liver tissue. The receptors here all came from a woman aged 60-75 years with primary liver carcinoma and hepatitis B virus infection.

A remark on this clonotype: An end of the junction differs from the germline gene, which may be a read error. This chain joins TRBV12-3 or TRBV12-4 and TRBJ1-1; D is possibly TRBD1 (5 bases). The CDR3 is made up of 17 amino acids. CDR3 loop: CACSYGAPGDMNTEAFF. The CDR3 nucleotides are TGTGCCTGCAGTTACGGGGCCCCAGGTGACATGAACACTGAAGCTTTCTTT.

A remark on this clonotype: One end of the junction fails to match germline, which may point to a read error. The chain carries TRBV11-2 and TRBJ2-5; D uncertain. CDR3 size: 14 residues. Germline loops: CDR1 SGHAT, CDR2 FQNNGV. CDR3 sequence reads: CANSFYQVGETQYF. DNA for the CDR3: TGTGCCAACAGCTTCTATCAAGTGGGAGAGACCCAGTACTTC.

Of note for this clonotype: This may come from a read error, since a much larger clone is one base off. The J gene is TRBJ1-2, the V gene TRBV28, with no clear D. The V gene's germline CDR1 is MDHEN and CDR2 SYDVKM. The CDR3 extends over 14 amino acids. The CDR3, as DNA: TGTACCAGCAGTTTCGGACTAGATAACTATGGCTACACCTTC. Translation gives CTSSFGLDNYGYTF.

As concerns this clonotype: This clone may be a read error of a much larger clone one base away. V and J are TRBV28 and TRBJ1-1; no clear D. In germline, CDR1 is MDHEN, CDR2 SYDVKM. This CDR3 has 12 amino acids. CDR3 DNA sequence: TGTGCCAGCAGTTTATGGGCGGGTGAAGTTTTCTTT. Residues: CASSLWAGEVFF.

This clonotype is medium-sized by share. CDR3 region: CASSYYMGLAGGYEQFF. In nucleotides, the CDR3 is TGTGCCAGCAGTTACTATATGGGACTAGCGGGAGGTTATGAGCAGTTCTTC. J is TRBJ2-1 and V is TRBV6-5, with 15 bases matching TRBD2. The V gene end was trimmed by 1 base and the J gene end by 8 bases; junction bases not matched to a gene: 6. Germline values: CDR1 MNHEY, CDR2 SVGAGI. The CDR3 covers 17 residues.

This clonotype has just a few counts. Being one base from a much bigger clone, this may be a read error. The chain joins TRBV5-6 to TRBJ2-3; D is perhaps TRBD1 (6 bases). Germline CDR1 and CDR2: SGHDT and YYEEEE. This CDR3 is 13 amino acids long. V was trimmed by 6 bases and J by 2 bases, leaving 10 bases between them. DNA for the CDR3: TGTGCCAGCAACAGGGTGAACACAGATACGCAGTATTTT. Translated, it gives CASNRVNTDTQYF.

This clonotype was counted ten times or more. CDR3 nucleotide sequence: TGTGCCAGCAGCCGACGGGGGGGGGCCAGGAACACTGAAGCTTTCTTT. It encodes CASSRRGGARNTEAFF. This chain connects TRBV4-2 to TRBJ1-1, with D perhaps TRBD1 (6 bases). Trimming took off 4 bases at V and 1 base at J, with 16 bases between the two ends. CDR1 and CDR2 (germline): LGHNA, YNFKEQ. There are 16 residues in the CDR3.

A single count supports this clonotype. The chain has TRBV12-3 or TRBV12-4 and TRBJ2-5; the D call may be TRBD1 or TRBD2 (5 bases each). This CDR3 contains 11 residues. The V gene lost 5 bases and the J gene lost 5 bases, with 6 bases spanning the gap. DNA for the CDR3: TGTGCCAGCAGTCGGGACGAGACCCAGTACTTC. Its translation is CASSRDETQYF.

The chain employs TRBV11-1 and TRBJ2-2; D is undetermined. The CDR3 covers 14 residues. CDR1 and CDR2 from the germline V gene are SGHAT and FQDESV (reference sequence). The CDR3 sequence: CPNRPSLDIGELFF. Written as DNA, the CDR3 is TGTCCCAACAGACCGAGCCTTGACATCGGGGAGCTGTTTTTT.

This clonotype is a singleton in its sample. J is TRBJ2-7 and V is TRBV5-1; 9 positions agree with TRBD1. The V and J ends lost 10 bases and 6 bases, in that order; junction bases with no gene match: 11. Germline V lookup: CDR1 SGHRS, CDR2 YFSETQ. The length of the CDR3 is 13 residues. In DNA, the CDR3 is TGCGCCGACAGCTCCGGGACAGGGATCGAGCAGTACTTC. This gives the protein CADSSGTGIEQYF. The variable domain in full, with the rest retrieved from reference TRBV5-1 and TRBJ2-7, is KAGVTQTPRYLIKTRGQQVTLSCSPISGHRSVSWYQQTPGQGLQFLFEYFSETQRNKGNFPGRFSGRQFSNSRSEMNVSTLELGDSALYLCADSSGTGIEQYFGPGTRLTVT.

The V and J genes are TRBV12-3 or TRBV12-4 and TRBJ2-5; 8 bases are a match to TRBD2. There are 15 residues in the CDR3. With V trimmed by 3 bases and J by 7 bases, 10 bases remained unmatched. CDR3 residues: CASSFHPGGPGTQYF. The CDR3 DNA reads as TGTGCCAGCAGTTTTCATCCGGGAGGGCCCGGGACCCAGTACTTC.

On this clonotype itself: No conserved phenylalanine or tryptophan is present at the end of the CDR3, so a read error is the likely explanation. The chain is built from TRBV11-3 and TRBJ2-1; 9 nucleotides align to TRBD2. The CDR3 is 16 residues long. Germline CDR1 SGHNT, CDR2 YENEEA. The CDR3 DNA sequence: TGTGCCAGCGGCTTAGAGGGGACTAGCCCTTACAATGGGCAGTTCATC. This encodes CASGLEGTSPYNGQFI.

Worth noting for this clonotype: With a much larger clone just one base away, this may be a read error. This chain links TRBV5-1 with TRBJ2-5, with D possibly TRBD1 on 6 matching bases. Germline V gene data show CDR1 as SGHRS and CDR2 as YFSETQ. This CDR3 is 14 amino acids long. CDR3 DNA sequence: TGCACCAGCAGCTCAGGACAGTCAACGGAGACCCAGTACTTC. Translated: CTSSSGQSTETQYF.

To note about this clonotype: No conserved phenylalanine or tryptophan is present at the end of the CDR3, so a read error is the likely explanation. The limits of the CDR3 on the DNA are not certain, so only TCRdb's listed CDR3 is given. The chain couples TRBV11-2 to TRBJ1-2. CDR1 SGHAT and CDR2 FQNNGV come from the germline V gene. The CDR3 extends over 13 residues, inclusive of both ends. CDR3 loop: CVSSLDRNYGYTL.

The rearrangement joins TRBV6-5 to TRBJ2-3, with 8 bases identical to TRBD1. The germline gives CDR1 MNHEY, CDR2 SVGAGI. V dropped 0 bases and J dropped 8; count of bases not matched to a gene: 13. This CDR3 has 17 amino acids. This chain's CDR3 is CASSYSTRTGTVFTQYF. CDR3 sequence (DNA): TGTGCCAGCAGTTACTCGACCCGGACAGGGACTGTTTTTACGCAGTATTTT.

The chain is built from TRBV7-8 and TRBJ2-7; D remains ambiguous. Germline values: CDR1 SGHVS, CDR2 FQNEAQ. V gave up 9 bases and J gave up 2 bases, with 11 bases separating them. The CDR3 covers 12 residues. CDR3 in amino acids: CASSPEPYEQYF. The CDR3 DNA reads as TGTGCCAGTAGCCCAGAGCCCTACGAGCAGTACTTC.

A remark on this clonotype: Just one base apart from a much larger clone, this may be a read error. The chain is built from TRBV7-9 and TRBJ1-6; D gene unclear. The CDR3 consists of 14 residues. Germline lookup yields CDR1 SEHNR and CDR2 FQNEAQ (reference sequence). The CDR3 region has the DNA TGTGCCAGCAACCTTGACGGGGTAAATTCACTCCTCCACTTT. Residues: CASNLDGVNSLLHF. The full variable domain, rest sourced from reference TRBV7-9 and TRBJ1-6, is DTGVSQNPRHKITKRGQNVTFRCDPISEHNRLYWYRQTLGQGPEFLTYFQNEAQLEKSRLLSDRFSAERPKGSFSTLEIQRTEQGDSAMYLCASNLDGVNSLLHFGNGTRLTVT.

With regard to this clonotype: This clone may be a read error of a much larger clone one base away. This is likely a read error, given that the CDR3 carries no conserved phenylalanine or tryptophan at its end. The chain uses TRBV24-1 and TRBJ1-1; perhaps TRBD1 as D (5 bases). V lost 7 bases to trimming and J lost 3 bases, with 14 bases between them. The CDR3 sequence is 14 residues long. CDR1 KGHDR and CDR2 SFDVKD come from the germline V gene. The DNA of the CDR3 is TGTGCCACCAGCGACAGCGCTGGGGACACTGAAGCTTTCTTG. It yields the protein CATSDSAGDTEAFL.

This clonotype was observed many times. The rearrangement links TRBV29-1 to TRBJ1-1; D is unresolved. Per germline, CDR1 SQVTM and CDR2 ANQGSEA. The CDR3 is made up of 11 amino acids. The V gene lost 5 bases and the J gene lost 1 base, with 5 bases spanning the gap. CDR3 in DNA: TGCAGCGTTTTTGGGAACACTGAAGCTTTCTTT. This translates into CSVFGNTEAFF. The whole variable domain, filled in from reference TRBV29-1 and TRBJ1-1, reads SAVISQKPSRDICQRGTSLTIQCQVDSQVTMMFWYRQQPGQSLTLIATANQGSEATYESGFVIDKFPISRPNLTFSTLTVSNMSPEDSSIYLCSVFGNTEAFFGQGTRLTVV.

Comments on this clonotype: One base away lies a much larger clone, so this may be a sequencing read error. The chain carries TRBV2 and TRBJ1-2; D not resolved. The CDR3 is 12 residues long. V dropped 4 bases and J dropped 7 bases, with 10 bases sitting between them. Germline values: CDR1 SNHLY, CDR2 FYNNEI. The CDR3: CASSGAGFGYTF. The DNA for the CDR3 is TGTGCCAGCAGTGGGGCAGGTTTTGGCTACACCTTC.

With respect to this clonotype: A much larger clone sits a single nucleotide away, making a read error possible. The gene calls are TRBV10-3 and TRBJ2-7; either TRBD1 or TRBD2 may fit D (5 bases each). Germline V gene data show CDR1 as ENHRY and CDR2 as SYGVKD. CDR3 length equals 18 residues. This CDR3 is CAISESAAYRPSSYGQYF. The CDR3 bases are TGTGCCATCAGTGAGTCAGCCGCATACAGGCCTAGCTCCTACGGGCAGTACTTC.

This clonotype was found a few times. A much more abundant neighbour one base away suggests this may be a read error. The V gene is TRBV10-2, the J gene TRBJ2-2; TRBD2 is a possible D gene (5 bases). Looked up from germline, CDR1 is WSHSY and CDR2 is SAAADI. The CDR3 spans 13 residues. CDR3 DNA: TGCGCCAGCAGTGAAGACTACACCGGGGAGCTGCTTTTT. Its protein product is CASSEDYTGELLF.